A single sample is the source of the 13 T cell receptor beta chains below, sequenced in a study of cytomegalovirus exposure and HLA in healthy donors. The study ran its PCR with 60 Vbeta and 13 Jbeta primers. Data came from immunoSEQ multiplex PCR; TCRdb stores just in-frame clones and leaves some out. The sample has about 130,000 clones; 75% to 85% are singletons. The sample taken for sequencing was PBMCs. These receptors were collected from a man under 40 in good health and CMV-seronegative.

Here the CDR3 DNA reads TGTGCCTGGAGTGAGTGGATACAGGGGTCGGGTGGCTACACCTTC. Residues: CAWSEWIQGSGGYTF. This chain joins TRBV30 and TRBJ1-2; 7 nucleotides align to TRBD1. The CDR3 loop spans 15 amino acids. Per the germline V gene, CDR1 is GTSNPN and CDR2 is SVGIG (reference sequence). Unmatched junction bases numbered 12, after V lost 1 base and J lost 7 bases.

The chain has TRBV27 and TRBJ2-7; 7 bases map to TRBD1. Germline V gene sequence: CDR1 MNHEY, CDR2 SMNVEV (reference sequence). V was clipped by 6 bases and J by 5 bases; unmatched bases: 10. The CDR3 has 14 residues. CDR3 loop: CASRYLTGNHEQYF. The CDR3 DNA is TGTGCCAGCAGATATCTGACAGGGAACCACGAGCAGTACTTC.

This chain joins TRBV5-1 and TRBJ1-5; TRBD1 might be the D (6 bases). The CDR3 has 15 residues. Trimming removed 0 bases at V and 7 bases at J, with 14 bases between. The germline gives CDR1 SGHRS, CDR2 YFSETQ. The DNA of the CDR3 is TGCGCCAGCAGCTTGGCAGGACAGATAAGCCAGCCCCAGCATTTT. Encoded protein: CASSLAGQISQPQHF.

This chain connects TRBV11-2 to TRBJ1-1; no clear D gene. The length of the CDR3 is 13 residues. Trimming left V 2 bases short and J 1 base short, with 5 bases between. The germline V gene has CDR1 SGHAT and CDR2 FQNNGV. This CDR3 is CASSLYGNTEAFF. DNA of the CDR3: TGTGCCAGCAGCTTATACGGGAACACTGAAGCTTTCTTT. The full variable domain, in which reference TRBV11-2 and TRBJ1-1 provide the parts outside the CDR3, is EAGVAQSPRYKIIEKRQSVAFWCNPISGHATLYWYQQILGQGPKLLIQFQNNGVVDDSQLPKDRFSAERLKGVDSTLKIQPAKLEDSAVYLCASSLYGNTEAFFGQGTRLTVV.

In this sample, this clone turned up a few times. CDR3 loop: CASSFRGFQPQHF. CDR3 bases: TGTGCCAGCAGCTTTAGGGGGTTTCAGCCCCAGCATTTT. The chain links TRBV7-2 to TRBJ1-5, with D perhaps TRBD1 (6 bases). Germline V gene sequence: CDR1 SGHTA, CDR2 FQGNSA. With 3 bases removed from V and 6 bases from J, the gap between germline ends came to 9 bases. The CDR3 is 13 residues long.

This chain links TRBV19 with TRBJ2-3; 9 bases line up with TRBD2. Germline V lookup: CDR1 LNHDA, CDR2 SQIVND (reference sequence). V lost 6 bases to trimming and J lost 2 bases; unmatched junction nucleotides: 6. CDR3 length: 15 amino acids. CDR3 in DNA: TGTGCCAGTAGCGGGACTAGCTCCGCCACAGATACGCAGTATTTT. Translating it yields CASSGTSSATDTQYF.

The genes are TRBV27 and TRBJ1-1; TRBD1 might be the D (6 bases). The germline gives CDR1 MNHEY, CDR2 SMNVEV (reference sequence). Trimming removed 6 bases from V and 3 bases from J, with 20 bases in between. CDR3 length equals 16 residues. The CDR3 loop is CASRSLGGSPDTEAFF. CDR3 DNA sequence: TGTGCCAGCAGATCACTTGGGGGCTCTCCGGACACTGAAGCTTTCTTT.

This chain joins TRBV28 and TRBJ2-2, with a weak D call TRBD1 (5 bases). Looked up from germline, CDR1 is MDHEN and CDR2 is SYDVKM. With 3 bases removed from V and 8 bases from J, the gap between germline ends came to 7 bases. The CDR3 extends over 12 amino acids. CDR3 DNA sequence: TGTGCCAGCAGTTTGCCAGGGGGGGAGCTGTTTTTT. It specifies CASSLPGGELFF.

This rearrangement joins TRBV9 to TRBJ2-2; TRBD2 matches at 9 bases. J gave up 2 bases and V 3 bases, and 5 bases lay outside the gene matches. Germline V gene lookup returns CDR1 SGDLS and CDR2 YYNGEE. The CDR3 runs to 16 residues. CDR3 nucleotide sequence: TGTGCCAGCAGCGCGGCTCTAGCGGGAAACACCGGGGAGCTGTTTTTT. Translation: CASSAALAGNTGELFF. Combining the CDR3 with reference TRBV9 and TRBJ2-2 gives the whole variable domain DSGVTQTPKHLITATGQRVTLRCSPRSGDLSVYWYQQSLDQGLQFLIQYYNGEERAKGNILERFSAQQFPDLHSELNLSSLELGDSALYFCASSAALAGNTGELFFGEGSRLTVL.

The chain carries TRBV2 and TRBJ2-7; no clear D. CDR3 length equals 13 residues. Germline V lookup: CDR1 SNHLY, CDR2 FYNNEI. V lost 3 bases to trimming and J lost 2 bases, with 8 bases between them. The DNA for the CDR3 is TGTGCCAGCAGTGACAGGTGGGCCTACGAGCAGTACTTC. Residues: CASSDRWAYEQYF.

The chain couples TRBV19 to TRBJ2-1; 7 nucleotides line up with TRBD2. V trimming: 1 base; J trimming: 2 bases; junction bases outside the gene matches: 2. The CDR3 has 15 amino acids. Germline CDR1 is LNHDA and CDR2 is SQIVND (reference sequence). The CDR3 DNA reads as TGTGCCAGTAGTATAGGGACTAGAACCTACAATGAGCAGTTCTTC. Protein sequence: CASSIGTRTYNEQFF.

This chain uses TRBV7-9 with TRBJ2-7, with 10 positions matching TRBD2. Germline-derived CDR1 and CDR2 are SEHNR and FQNEAQ (reference sequence). The J segment lost 6 bases and the V segment lost 2 bases, leaving 7 bases of the junction unmatched. This CDR3 has 15 amino acids. The CDR3 DNA reads as TGTGCCAGCAGCTTAATTCTAGCGGGAGATCGCGAGCAGTACTTC. The encoded protein is CASSLILAGDREQYF.

The chain has TRBV4-3 and TRBJ1-3; D unresolved. The V gene's germline CDR1 is LGHNA and CDR2 YSLEER. The CDR3 covers 18 residues. The V end lost 0 bases, the J end lost 0 bases, and 15 bases lay between the germline ends. As DNA, the CDR3 is TGCGCCAGCAGCCAAGAAGATACACTACTAAGCTCTGGAAACACCATATATTTT. Its protein is CASSQEDTLLSSGNTIYF.